This T cell receptor beta chain was documented in a study of response to subunit inactivated influenza vaccine. Regarding the study as a whole: Seasonal influenza vaccination, on each occasion, was suggested by the authors to recruit few new T cells.

A note on this clonotype: The target antigen is unknown.

Each CDR3 protein is one row after TCRdb ran MiXCR on the RT-PCR reads. The sample contains about 780,000 distinct CDR3 sequences, around 18% of which appear only once. The V end lost 4 bases, the J end lost 2 bases, and 11 bases lay between the germline ends. The length of the CDR3 is 14 residues. Germline V gene data show CDR1 as LNHNV and CDR2 as YYDKDF (reference sequence). The clonotype was recovered from a man aged 50 or older who received an inactivated influenza vaccine. Sequenced material: PBMCs from blood, taken less than 6 days after vaccination. This chain connects TRBV15 to TRBJ2-5; perhaps TRBD2 as D (6 bases). The CDR3 coding sequence is TGTGCCACCAGCACCACCCGGGAGCAAGAGACCCAGTACTTC. Encoded protein: CATSTTREQETQYF.